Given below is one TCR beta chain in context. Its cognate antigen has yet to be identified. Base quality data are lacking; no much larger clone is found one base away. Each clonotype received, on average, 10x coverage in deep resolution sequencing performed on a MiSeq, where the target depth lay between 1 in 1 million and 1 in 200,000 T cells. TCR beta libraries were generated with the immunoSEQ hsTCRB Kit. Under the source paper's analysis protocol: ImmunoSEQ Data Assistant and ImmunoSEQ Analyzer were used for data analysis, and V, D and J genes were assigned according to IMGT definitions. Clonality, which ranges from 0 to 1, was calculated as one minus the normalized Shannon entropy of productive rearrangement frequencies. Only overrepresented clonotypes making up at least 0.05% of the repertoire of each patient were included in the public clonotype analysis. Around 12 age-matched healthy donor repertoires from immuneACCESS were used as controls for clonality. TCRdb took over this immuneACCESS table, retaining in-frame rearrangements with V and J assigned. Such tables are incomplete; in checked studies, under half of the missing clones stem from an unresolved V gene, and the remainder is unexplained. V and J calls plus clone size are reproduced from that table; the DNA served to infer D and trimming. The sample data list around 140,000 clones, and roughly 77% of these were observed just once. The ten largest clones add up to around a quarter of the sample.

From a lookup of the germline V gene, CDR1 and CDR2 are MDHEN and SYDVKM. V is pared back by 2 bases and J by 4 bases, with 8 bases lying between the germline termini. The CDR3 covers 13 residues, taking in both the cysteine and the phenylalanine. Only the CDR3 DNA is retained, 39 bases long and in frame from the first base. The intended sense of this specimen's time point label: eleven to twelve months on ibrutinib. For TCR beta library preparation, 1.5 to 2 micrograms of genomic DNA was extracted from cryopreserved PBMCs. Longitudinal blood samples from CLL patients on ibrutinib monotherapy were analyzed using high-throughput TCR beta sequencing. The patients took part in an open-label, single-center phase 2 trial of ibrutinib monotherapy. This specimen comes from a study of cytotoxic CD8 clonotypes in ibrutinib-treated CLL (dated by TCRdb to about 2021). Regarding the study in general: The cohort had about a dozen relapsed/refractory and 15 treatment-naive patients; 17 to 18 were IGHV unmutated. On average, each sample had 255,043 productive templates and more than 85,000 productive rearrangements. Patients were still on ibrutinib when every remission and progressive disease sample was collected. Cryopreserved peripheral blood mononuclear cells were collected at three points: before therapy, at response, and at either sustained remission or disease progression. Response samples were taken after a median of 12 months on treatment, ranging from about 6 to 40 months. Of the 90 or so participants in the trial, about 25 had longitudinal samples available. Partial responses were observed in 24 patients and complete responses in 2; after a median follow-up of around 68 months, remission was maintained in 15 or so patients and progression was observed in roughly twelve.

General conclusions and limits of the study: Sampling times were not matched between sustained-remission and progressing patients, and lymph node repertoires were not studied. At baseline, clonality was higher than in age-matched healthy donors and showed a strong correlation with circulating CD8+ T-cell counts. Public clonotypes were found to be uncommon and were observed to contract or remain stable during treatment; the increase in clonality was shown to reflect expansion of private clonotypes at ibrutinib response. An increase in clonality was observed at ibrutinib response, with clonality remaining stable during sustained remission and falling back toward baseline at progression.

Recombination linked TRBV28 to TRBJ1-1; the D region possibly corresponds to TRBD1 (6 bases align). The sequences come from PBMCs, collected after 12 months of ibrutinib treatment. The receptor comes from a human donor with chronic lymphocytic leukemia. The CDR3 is CASSLQGSTEAFF. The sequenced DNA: TGTGCCAGCAGTTTACAGGGGTCCACTGAAGCTTTCTTT.